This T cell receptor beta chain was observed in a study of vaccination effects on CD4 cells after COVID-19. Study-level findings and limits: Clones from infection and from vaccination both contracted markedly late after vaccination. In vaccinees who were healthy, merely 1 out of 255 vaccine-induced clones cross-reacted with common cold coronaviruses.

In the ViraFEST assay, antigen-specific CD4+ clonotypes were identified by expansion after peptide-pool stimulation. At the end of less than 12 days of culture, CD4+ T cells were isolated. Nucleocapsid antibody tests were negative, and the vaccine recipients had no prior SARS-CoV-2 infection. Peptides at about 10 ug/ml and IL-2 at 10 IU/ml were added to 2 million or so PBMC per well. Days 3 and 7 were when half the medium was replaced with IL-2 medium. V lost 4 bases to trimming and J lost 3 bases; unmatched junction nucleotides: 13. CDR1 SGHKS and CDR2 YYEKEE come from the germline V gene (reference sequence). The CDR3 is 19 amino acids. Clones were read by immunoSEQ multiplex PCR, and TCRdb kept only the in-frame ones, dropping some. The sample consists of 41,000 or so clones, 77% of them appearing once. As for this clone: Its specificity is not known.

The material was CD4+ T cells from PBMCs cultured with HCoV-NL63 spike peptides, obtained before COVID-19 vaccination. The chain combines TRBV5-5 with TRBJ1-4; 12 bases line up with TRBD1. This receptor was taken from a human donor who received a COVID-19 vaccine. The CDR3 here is CASSHRQRDRGLSNEKLFF. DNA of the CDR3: TGTGCCAGCAGCCACCGACAACGGGACAGGGGGCTATCTAATGAAAAACTGTTTTTT.